These 25 T cell receptor beta chains were sequenced from one sample in a study of T cell responses to AZD1222 COVID-19 vaccine. The data were produced by immunoSEQ multiplex PCR, yet TCRdb's version contains in-frame clones alone and is incomplete. The sample includes about 86,000 clones, around 73% of them seen just once. Sequenced here: peripheral blood, sampled on day 0 of AZD1222 vaccination. These receptors came from an adult in good health.

V is TRBV4-3 and J is TRBJ2-1; D unclear. Germline V gene lookup returns CDR1 LGHNA and CDR2 YSLEER. Trimming cost V 0 bases and J 11 bases, with 20 bases left between them. The CDR3 contains 16 residues. CDR3 sequence: CASSQDRNIGLTKQFF. As DNA, the CDR3 is TGCGCCAGCAGCCAAGATAGGAACATTGGGCTAACCAAGCAGTTCTTC.

V gene TRBV11-2 combines with J gene TRBJ2-5; possibly TRBD2 for D (6 bases). The CDR3 spans 14 residues. V dropped 1 base and J dropped 5 bases, with 11 bases sitting between them. Looked up from germline, CDR1 is SGHAT and CDR2 is FQNNGV. In nucleotides, the CDR3 is TGTGCCAGCAGCTTAGCGGGAGATGGGGAGACCCAGTACTTC. Its translation: CASSLAGDGETQYF.

The chain carries TRBV5-1 and TRBJ2-1; TRBD2 agrees at 12 bases. The CDR3 spans 15 residues. The V and J ends lost 3 bases and 8 bases, in that order; junction bases with no gene match: 6. Germline values: CDR1 SGHRS, CDR2 YFSETQ. This CDR3 is CASSSTSGSIYEQFF. The CDR3 coding sequence is TGCGCCAGCAGCTCGACTAGCGGGAGTATATATGAGCAGTTCTTC.

The CDR3 protein is CASRTSGTGIPEQYF. CDR3 DNA: TGTGCCAGCCGAACATCCGGGACAGGGATCCCCGAGCAGTACTTC. The J gene is TRBJ2-7, the V gene TRBV28, with 9 bases that match TRBD1. This CDR3 has 15 residues. Germline V gives CDR1 MDHEN, CDR2 SYDVKM. J gave up 6 bases and V 8 bases, and 14 bases lay outside the gene matches.

The rearrangement joins TRBV4-1 to TRBJ1-6; D is possibly TRBD1 (5 bases). The germline gives CDR1 MGHRA, CDR2 YSYEKL. V dropped 3 bases and J dropped 12 bases, with 18 bases sitting between them. This CDR3 has 15 residues. The CDR3 sequence is CASSQGSGGGEPLHF. The CDR3 DNA is TGCGCCAGCAGCCAGGGCAGCGGGGGGGGTGAACCCCTCCACTTT.

The genes are TRBV30 and TRBJ2-7, with 8 bases identical to TRBD2. This CDR3 comprises 12 residues. With V trimmed by 5 bases and J by 3 bases, 3 bases remained unmatched. Germline V gene data show CDR1 as GTSNPN and CDR2 as SVGIG (reference sequence). Written as DNA, the CDR3 is TGTGCCTGGGCAACTAGCGGCTACGAGCAGTACTTC. It specifies CAWATSGYEQYF.

The genes are TRBV19 and TRBJ1-5, with 7 positions matching TRBD1. Germline lookup yields CDR1 LNHDA and CDR2 SQIVND (reference sequence). V was clipped by 3 bases and J by 9 bases; unmatched bases: 11. This CDR3 is built from 15 residues. The CDR3 region is CASSMGTAKARPQHF. CDR3 nucleotides: TGTGCCAGTAGTATGGGGACAGCGAAGGCCAGGCCCCAGCATTTT.

The genes are TRBV4-3 and TRBJ2-2, with TRBD2 matching 9 bases. This CDR3 is 16 amino acids long. V lost 3 bases to trimming and J lost 4 bases; unmatched junction nucleotides: 6. Germline CDR1 is LGHNA and CDR2 is YSLEER. CDR3 sequence (DNA): TGCGCCAGCAGCCAGCTAGCGGGGCAGTTCACCGGGGAGCTGTTTTTT. Its translation: CASSQLAGQFTGELFF.

The V call is TRBV2, the J call TRBJ2-7, with TRBD1 identical over 7 bases. With V trimmed by 6 bases and J by 0 bases, 8 bases remained unmatched. The germline CDR1 and CDR2 sequences are SNHLY and FYNNEI. The CDR3 is 15 amino acids. CDR3 nucleotides: TGTGCCAGCAGGCTCTACCGGGACAGCTCCTACGAGCAGTACTTC. Its protein product is CASRLYRDSSYEQYF. Supplemented by reference TRBV2 and TRBJ2-7, the full variable domain reads EPEVTQTPSHQVTQMGQEVILRCVPISNHLYFYWYRQILGQKVEFLVSFYNNEISEKSEIFDDQFSVERPDGSNFTLKIRSTKLEDSAMYFCASRLYRDSSYEQYFGPGTRLTVT.

This chain uses TRBV12-5 with TRBJ1-1, with TRBD1 matching 7 bases. Germline CDR1 reads LGHNT; CDR2 reads FRNRAP. The ends lost 4 bases at V and 5 bases at J; junction bases unmatched: 7. This CDR3 contains 14 residues. CDR3 region: CASGSDRVRTEAFF. The DNA of the CDR3 is TGTGCTAGTGGTTCCGACAGGGTGAGGACTGAAGCTTTCTTT. The full variable domain, its missing parts supplied by reference TRBV12-5 and TRBJ1-1, is DARVTQTPRHKVTEMGQEVTMRCQPILGHNTVFWYRQTMMQGLELLAYFRNRAPLDDSGMPKDRFSAEMPDATLATLKIQPSEPRDSAVYFCASGSDRVRTEAFFGQGTRLTVV.

The rearrangement joins TRBV10-1 to TRBJ2-7; 8 bases map to TRBD1. V lost 3 bases, J lost 2 bases, and 3 bases stayed unmatched. Germline CDR1 reads WNHNN; CDR2 reads SYGVQD (reference sequence). CDR3 size: 14 residues. The CDR3 DNA is TGCGCCAGCAGTGAAGGACAGGGTCCCTACGAGCAGTACTTC. Protein sequence: CASSEGQGPYEQYF.

The chain recombines TRBV18 with TRBJ1-4; D call uncertain. The CDR3 is 16 residues long. Deletions cut 1 base from V and 8 bases from J, with 17 bases between. Germline loops: CDR1 KGHSH, CDR2 LQKENI. The CDR3 here is CASSPLPISTREKLFF. DNA for the CDR3: TGTGCCAGCTCACCACTCCCAATATCAACCCGGGAAAAACTGTTTTTT.

This clone was seen once. The V gene is TRBV28, the J gene TRBJ1-4, with a tentative D call TRBD1 (5 bases). There are 16 residues in the CDR3. V was pared by 7 bases and J by 8 bases, with 23 bases between. Germline values: CDR1 MDHEN, CDR2 SYDVKM. The CDR3 is CASTSHSGGELEKLFF. The CDR3 DNA sequence: TGTGCCAGCACCTCCCACTCCGGGGGGGAATTAGAAAAACTGTTTTTT.

The chain couples TRBV5-4 to TRBJ2-7; the D is unclear. V was pared by 4 bases and J by 1 base, with 12 bases between. CDR3 length equals 14 residues. Germline-derived CDR1 and CDR2 are SGHNT and YYREEE (reference sequence). CDR3: CASSRNSGSYEQYF. The CDR3 DNA reads as TGTGCCAGCAGCAGAAATTCTGGGTCCTACGAGCAGTACTTC.

The rearrangement joins TRBV5-1 to TRBJ1-1; D gene uncertain. The germline V gene has CDR1 SGHRS and CDR2 YFSETQ. V gave up 6 bases and J gave up 4 bases, with 19 bases separating them. This CDR3 has 15 residues. The CDR3 nucleotides read TGCGCCAGCACCGACCATTCGGGAGGAGCCACTGAAGCTTTCTTT. It translates to CASTDHSGGATEAFF.

A remark on this clone: This same CDR3 is encoded by further DNA sequences in the sample. V and J are TRBV7-2 and TRBJ1-6, with unresolved D. Trimming took 3 bases from V and 8 from J, leaving 11 bases between them. The length of the CDR3 is 14 residues. Germline assignment: CDR1 SGHTA and CDR2 FQGNSA. The DNA of the CDR3 is TGTGCCAGCAGCTTGCAAGGGTTGGATTCACCCCTCCACTTT. It yields the protein CASSLQGLDSPLHF.

The CDR3 reads CAISDLGVYNEQFF. Here the CDR3 DNA reads TGTGCCATCAGTGATTTGGGGGTCTACAATGAGCAGTTCTTC. The chain combines TRBV10-3 with TRBJ2-1; the D gene could be TRBD1 or TRBD2 (5 bases each). V lost 3 bases and J 3 bases, leaving 9 bases between the germline ends. This CDR3 has 14 amino acids. CDR1 and CDR2 from the germline V gene are ENHRY and SYGVKD.

This clone was counted between two and nine times. V usage is TRBV14 and J usage is TRBJ1-1, with D unresolved. V was clipped by 5 bases and J by 0 bases, with 7 bases between them. The germline gives CDR1 SGHDN, CDR2 FVKESK. The CDR3 length is 13 residues. CDR3 loop: CASSSFVNTEAFF. CDR3 in DNA: TGTGCCAGCAGCTCTTTTGTGAACACTGAAGCTTTCTTT.

The chain couples TRBV6-1 to TRBJ1-4, with D uncertain. The CDR3 sequence is 18 residues long. V gave up 0 bases and J gave up 5 bases, with 19 bases separating them. Germline V CDR1 and CDR2: MNHNS, SASEGT. The CDR3 sequence is CASSEAGSFKTGNEKLFF. DNA of the CDR3: TGTGCCAGCAGTGAAGCGGGGTCTTTTAAGACGGGGAATGAAAAACTGTTTTTT.

The chain links TRBV28 to TRBJ2-7, with 8 bases lining up with TRBD1. The CDR3 has 14 residues. J gave up 2 bases and V 7 bases, and 7 bases lay outside the gene matches. The germline CDR1 and CDR2 sequences are MDHEN and SYDVKM. The CDR3, as DNA: TGTGCCAGCACCCAGGACAGGGTCCCCTACGAGCAGTACTTC. Translated: CASTQDRVPYEQYF.

The chain employs TRBV14 and TRBJ2-2; D uncertain. Trimming left V 1 base short and J 4 bases short, with 4 bases between. The germline V gene has CDR1 SGHDN and CDR2 FVKESK. The CDR3 sequence is 13 residues long. DNA of the CDR3: TGTGCCAGCAGCCAAGTCACCACCGGGGAGCTGTTTTTT. It yields the protein CASSQVTTGELFF.

The chain carries TRBV6-2 or TRBV6-3 and TRBJ2-1, with D possibly being TRBD2 (5 bases). V lost 1 base and J lost 9, with 7 bases in between. The germline CDR1 and CDR2 sequences are MNHEY and SVGEGT. The length of the CDR3 is 12 residues. This CDR3 is CASSYFGSEQFF. In nucleotides, the CDR3 is TGTGCCAGCAGTTACTTTGGGAGTGAGCAGTTCTTC.

This sequence joins TRBV29-1 and TRBJ2-5, with D perhaps given as TRBD1 or TRBD2 (5 bases each). Deletions cut 1 base from V and 2 bases from J, with 8 bases between. The CDR3 is 13 amino acids. Germline lookup yields CDR1 SQVTM and CDR2 ANQGSEA. CDR3 DNA: TGCAGCGTTGAAGGCAGGGAGCAAGAGACCCAGTACTTC. Encoded protein: CSVEGREQETQYF.

The rearrangement links TRBV12-1 to TRBJ2-1. TRBV12-1 represents a pseudogene. This CDR3 is built from 15 residues. The CDR3: CASSFGSPTVNEQFF. Written as DNA, the CDR3 is TGTGCCAGCAGCTTTGGGAGTCCCACAGTCAATGAGCAGTTCTTC.

This chain joins TRBV5-1 and TRBJ2-1; 10 bases match TRBD2. The junction had 3 bases not matched to a gene; V was cut back by 4 bases and J by 2 bases. This CDR3 spans 15 amino acids. From germline, CDR1 is SGHRS and CDR2 YFSETQ. CDR3 DNA sequence: TGCGCCAGCAGCCGTACTAGCGGGGCCTACAATGAGCAGTTCTTC. It translates to CASSRTSGAYNEQFF.